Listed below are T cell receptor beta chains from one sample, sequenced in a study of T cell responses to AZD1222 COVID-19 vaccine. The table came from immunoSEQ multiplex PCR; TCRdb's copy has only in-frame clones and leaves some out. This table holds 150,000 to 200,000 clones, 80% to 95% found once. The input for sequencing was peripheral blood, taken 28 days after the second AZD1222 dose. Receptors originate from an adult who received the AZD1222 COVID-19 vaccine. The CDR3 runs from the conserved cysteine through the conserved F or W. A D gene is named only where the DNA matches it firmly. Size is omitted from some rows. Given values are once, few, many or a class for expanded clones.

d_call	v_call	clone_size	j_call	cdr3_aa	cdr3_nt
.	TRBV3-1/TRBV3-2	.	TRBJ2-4	CASSAMEGNIQYF	TGTGCCAGCTCTGCCATGGAGGGGAACATTCAGTACTTC
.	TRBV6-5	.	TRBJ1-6	CASSHQLSNSPLHF	TGTGCCAGCAGCCACCAACTTAGTAATTCACCCCTCCACTTT
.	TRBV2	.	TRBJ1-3	CASSEYRQLTGNTIYF	TGTGCCAGCAGTGAATACCGACAGTTGACTGGAAACACCATATATTTT
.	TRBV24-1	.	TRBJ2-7	CATSPDPPSYEQYF	TGTGCCACCTCCCCAGACCCTCCCTCCTACGAGCAGTACTTC
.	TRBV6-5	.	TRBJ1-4	CASTQGSNEKLFF	TGTGCCAGCACTCAGGGTTCTAATGAAAAACTGTTTTTT
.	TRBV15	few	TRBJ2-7	CATSRGSGIGYEQYF	TGTGCCACCAGCAGAGGATCCGGGATCGGATACGAGCAGTACTTC
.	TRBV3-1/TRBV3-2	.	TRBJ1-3	CASSLFLGDGNTIYF	TGTGCCAGCAGCTTGTTTTTGGGGGATGGAAACACCATATATTTT
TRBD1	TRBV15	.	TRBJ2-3	CATSRSQGAADTQYF	TGTGCCACCAGCAGATCACAGGGGGCCGCAGATACGCAGTATTTT
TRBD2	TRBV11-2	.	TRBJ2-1	CASSPGLAGTNEQFF	TGTGCCAGCAGCCCCGGACTAGCGGGAACCAATGAGCAGTTCTTC
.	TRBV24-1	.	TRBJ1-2	CATSDLSDGYTF	TGTGCCACCAGTGATTTGTCGGATGGCTACACCTTC
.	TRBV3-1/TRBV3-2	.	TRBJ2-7	CASSPLSGMGEQYF	TGTGCCAGCAGCCCCCTCTCGGGGATGGGAGAGCAGTACTTC
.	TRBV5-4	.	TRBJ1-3	CASSLQGPGNTIYF	TGTGCCAGCAGCCTACAGGGACCTGGAAACACCATATATTTT
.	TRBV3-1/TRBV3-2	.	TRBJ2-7	CASSPRQRPYEQYF	TGTGCCAGCAGCCCAAGACAGAGACCCTACGAGCAGTACTTC
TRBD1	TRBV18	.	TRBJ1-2	CASSPFRDRDSGYTF	TGTGCCAGCTCACCCTTCCGGGACAGGGATTCGGGCTACACCTTC
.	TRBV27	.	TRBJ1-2	CASSLSIQVGYTF	TGTGCCAGCAGTTTGAGCATTCAAGTGGGCTACACCTTC
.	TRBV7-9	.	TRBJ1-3	CASSPNLARNTIYF	TGTGCCAGCAGCCCCAATTTGGCCCGAAACACCATATATTTT
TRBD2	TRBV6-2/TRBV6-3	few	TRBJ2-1	CASSSGTSGGNEQFF	TGTGCCAGCAGTTCGGGGACTAGCGGGGGTAATGAGCAGTTCTTC
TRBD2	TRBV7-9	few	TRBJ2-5	CASSFPRGDQETQYF	TGTGCCAGCAGCTTTCCGCGGGGGGACCAAGAGACCCAGTACTTC
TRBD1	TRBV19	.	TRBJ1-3	CASSPPTGGGRNTIYF	TGTGCCAGTAGTCCCCCAACAGGGGGCGGCAGAAACACCATATATTTT
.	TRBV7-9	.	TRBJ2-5	CASRYGQRQETQYF	TGTGCCAGCAGATATGGACAGCGACAAGAGACCCAGTACTTC
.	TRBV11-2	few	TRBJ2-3	CASSSWGTDTQYF	TGTGCCAGCAGCTCTTGGGGCACAGATACGCAGTATTTT
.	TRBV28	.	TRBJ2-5	CASSFEGETQYF	TGTGCCAGCAGTTTTGAGGGTGAGACCCAGTACTTC
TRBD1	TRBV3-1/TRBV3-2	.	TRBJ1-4	CASSQTGVYEKLFF	TGTGCCAGCAGCCAAACAGGGGTTTACGAAAAACTGTTTTTT
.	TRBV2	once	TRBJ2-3	CASSERDTQYF	TGTGCCAGCAGTGAACGGGATACGCAGTATTTT
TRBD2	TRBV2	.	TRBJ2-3	CASSPGLAPDTDTQYF	TGTGCCAGCAGTCCAGGACTAGCTCCAGACACAGATACGCAGTATTTT
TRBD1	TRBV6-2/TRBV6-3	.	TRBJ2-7	CASSYEQGMPYEQYF	TGTGCCAGCAGTTACGAACAGGGGATGCCCTACGAGCAGTACTTC
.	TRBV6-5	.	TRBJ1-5	CASSKHNQPQHF	TGTGCCAGCAGCAAACACAATCAGCCCCAGCATTTT
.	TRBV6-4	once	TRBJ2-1	CASSDNPSYNEQFF	TGTGCCAGCAGTGACAATCCCTCCTACAATGAGCAGTTCTTC
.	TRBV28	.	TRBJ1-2	CASSSRDLYGYTF	TGTGCCAGCAGTTCCAGGGACCTCTATGGCTACACCTTC
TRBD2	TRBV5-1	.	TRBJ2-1	CASSHGGTSSYNEQFF	TGCGCCAGCAGCCACGGGGGGACTAGCTCCTACAATGAGCAGTTCTTC
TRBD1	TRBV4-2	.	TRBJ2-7	CASSQVGTGGYEQYF	TGTGCCAGCAGCCAAGTAGGGACAGGGGGTTACGAGCAGTACTTC
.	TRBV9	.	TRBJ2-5	CASSASGMAYQETQYF	TGTGCCAGCAGCGCTTCGGGGATGGCGTACCAAGAGACCCAGTACTTC
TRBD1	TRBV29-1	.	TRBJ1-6	CSAVTGGPNSPLHF	TGCAGCGCTGTGACAGGGGGCCCCAATTCACCCCTCCACTTT
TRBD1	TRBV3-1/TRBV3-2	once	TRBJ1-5	CASSQATGDGGNQPQHF	TGTGCCAGCAGCCAAGCGACAGGGGATGGTGGCAATCAGCCCCAGCATTTT
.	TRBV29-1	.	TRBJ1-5	CSVDFGVGQPQHF	TGCAGCGTTGATTTCGGGGTCGGGCAGCCCCAGCATTTT
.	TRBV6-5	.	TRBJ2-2	CASTHPNTGELFF	TGTGCCAGCACCCACCCGAACACCGGGGAGCTGTTTTTT
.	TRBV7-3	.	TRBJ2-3	CASSRQTTDTQYF	TGTGCCAGCAGCCGACAGACCACAGATACGCAGTATTTT
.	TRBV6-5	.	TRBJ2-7	CASSYSTGHSYEQYF	TGTGCCAGCAGTTACTCGACCGGACACTCATACGAGCAGTACTTC
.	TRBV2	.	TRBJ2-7	CASGVSYEQYF	TGTGCCAGCGGGGTCTCCTACGAGCAGTACTTC
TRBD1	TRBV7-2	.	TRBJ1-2	CASSSDRRGYTF	TGTGCCAGCAGCTCGGACAGGAGGGGCTACACCTTC
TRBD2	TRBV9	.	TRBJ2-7	CASSPRLAGAYEQYF	TGTGCCAGCAGCCCCCGACTAGCGGGGGCCTACGAGCAGTACTTC
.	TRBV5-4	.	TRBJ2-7	CASSGGGDKRSYEQYF	TGTGCCAGCAGCGGGGGCGGGGACAAAAGGTCCTACGAGCAGTACTTC
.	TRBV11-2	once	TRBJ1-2	CASRGGVHGYTF	TGTGCCAGCAGGGGAGGGGTACATGGCTACACCTTC
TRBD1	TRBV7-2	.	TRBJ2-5	CASSYGQGGETQYF	TGTGCCAGCAGCTACGGACAGGGGGGAGAGACCCAGTACTTC
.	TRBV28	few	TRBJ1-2	CASSLREYGYTF	TGTGCCAGCAGTTTGAGAGAGTATGGCTACACCTTC
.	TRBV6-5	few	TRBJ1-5	CASSYGMAFDQPQHF	TGTGCCAGCAGTTATGGCATGGCGTTCGATCAGCCCCAGCATTTT
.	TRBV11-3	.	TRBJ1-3	CASSKRGGSGNTIYF	TGTGCCAGCAGCAAAAGAGGGGGCTCTGGAAACACCATATATTTT
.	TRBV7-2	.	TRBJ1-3	CASSLVGGLAGNTIYF	TGTGCCAGCAGCTTAGTAGGGGGGCTCGCAGGAAACACCATATATTTT